Listed below are T cell receptor beta chains from one sample, sequenced in a study of blood T cell repertoires in COVID-19. Assay used: immunoSEQ multiplex PCR; TCRdb lists only in-frame clones, some missing. The repertoire holds about 480,000 clones, with 70% to 90% as singletons. Input material: PBMCs or T cells enriched from blood (not recorded which). The receptor set was obtained from a woman aged 55-70 years who had recovered from COVID-19. Both conserved end residues are part of each CDR3. Each record gives: D gene, V gene, J gene, clone size, CDR3 protein, CDR3 DNA. D genes are given only for firm matches. Clone sizes are given selectively: once, few, many, or a class where the clone is expanded.

d_gene: NA
v_gene: TRBV2
j_gene: TRBJ1-2
abundance: NA
CDR3aa: CASRDKGGTF
CDR3nt: TGTGCCAGCAGAGACAAAGGGGGCACCTTC

d_gene: NA
v_gene: TRBV5-1
j_gene: TRBJ2-3
abundance: NA
CDR3aa: CASSFPTPVRGVTGTDTQYF
CDR3nt: TGCGCCAGCAGCTTCCCCACCCCGGTAAGGGGCGTCACTGGCACAGATACGCAGTATTTT

d_gene: TRBD1
v_gene: TRBV6-1
j_gene: TRBJ1-5
abundance: NA
CDR3aa: CASSEVQGVSQPQHF
CDR3nt: TGTGCCAGCAGTGAAGTACAGGGGGTAAGTCAGCCCCAGCATTTT

d_gene: NA
v_gene: TRBV5-1
j_gene: TRBJ1-3
abundance: NA
CDR3aa: CASSSEGGPGNTIYF
CDR3nt: TGCGCCAGCAGCTCGGAGGGAGGGCCCGGAAACACCATATATTTT

d_gene: NA
v_gene: TRBV6-1
j_gene: TRBJ1-5
abundance: NA
CDR3aa: CASSELWGRQPQHF
CDR3nt: TGTGCCAGCAGTGAACTTTGGGGCCGGCAGCCCCAGCATTTT

d_gene: NA
v_gene: TRBV18
j_gene: TRBJ2-3
abundance: NA
CDR3aa: CASSGGPLRTGTDTQYF
CDR3nt: TGTGCCAGCTCAGGTGGGCCACTGAGAACAGGCACAGATACGCAGTATTTT

d_gene: TRBD2
v_gene: TRBV27
j_gene: TRBJ2-1
abundance: NA
CDR3aa: CASSLIGGRGADEQFF
CDR3nt: TGTGCCAGCAGTTTAATCGGAGGGCGGGGGGCGGATGAGCAGTTCTTC

d_gene: TRBD1
v_gene: TRBV5-4
j_gene: TRBJ2-2
abundance: NA
CDR3aa: CASQPDRESGELFF
CDR3nt: TGTGCCAGCCAACCGGACAGGGAATCCGGGGAGCTGTTTTTT

d_gene: TRBD1
v_gene: TRBV19
j_gene: TRBJ1-2
abundance: NA
CDR3aa: CASSPGQGAVDGYTF
CDR3nt: TGTGCCAGTAGCCCGGGACAGGGGGCAGTAGATGGCTACACCTTC

d_gene: NA
v_gene: TRBV19
j_gene: TRBJ1-1
abundance: few
CDR3aa: CASSIVQGDAEAFF
CDR3nt: TGTGCCAGTAGTATCGTACAGGGTGACGCTGAAGCTTTCTTT

d_gene: NA
v_gene: TRBV30
j_gene: TRBJ1-5
abundance: few
CDR3aa: CAWSSQGNQPQHF
CDR3nt: TGTGCCTGGAGTTCCCAGGGTAATCAGCCCCAGCATTTT

d_gene: NA
v_gene: TRBV10-3
j_gene: TRBJ2-2
abundance: NA
CDR3aa: CAISERIAVNTGELFF
CDR3nt: TGTGCCATCAGTGAGAGAATAGCGGTGAACACCGGGGAGCTGTTTTTT

d_gene: TRBD1
v_gene: TRBV28
j_gene: TRBJ2-5
abundance: NA
CDR3aa: CASSTTRQGLETQYF
CDR3nt: TGTGCCAGCAGTACGACCCGACAGGGCTTGGAGACCCAGTACTTC

d_gene: TRBD1
v_gene: TRBV5-1
j_gene: TRBJ2-2
abundance: NA
CDR3aa: CASAQGANTGELFF
CDR3nt: TGCGCCAGCGCACAGGGGGCGAACACCGGGGAGCTGTTTTTT

d_gene: TRBD2
v_gene: TRBV5-1
j_gene: TRBJ2-5
abundance: NA
CDR3aa: CASSRRTSPQETQYF
CDR3nt: TGCGCCAGCAGCCGCCGGACTAGCCCACAAGAGACCCAGTACTTC

d_gene: NA
v_gene: TRBV6-1
j_gene: TRBJ1-6
abundance: NA
CDR3aa: CASSEAGHHNSPLHF
CDR3nt: TGTGCCAGCAGTGAAGCGGGACACCATAATTCACCCCTCCACTTT

d_gene: NA
v_gene: TRBV19
j_gene: TRBJ2-1
abundance: NA
CDR3aa: CASSMRGGSEQFF
CDR3nt: TGTGCCAGTAGTATGAGGGGGGGCTCTGAGCAGTTCTTC